The 8 T cell receptor beta chains below all came from one sample that was sequenced in a study of cytomegalovirus exposure and HLA in healthy donors. The PCR used 60 Vbeta and 13 Jbeta primers. Produced via immunoSEQ multiplex PCR; TCRdb's table is partial and in-frame only. Here the sample spans roughly 160,000 clones, around 77% being singletons. The material sequenced was PBMCs. Receptors were obtained from a man aged 25-40 years in good health and CMV-seropositive.

The gene calls are TRBV27 and TRBJ2-1, with D unclear. The germline gives CDR1 MNHEY, CDR2 SMNVEV (reference sequence). This CDR3 is 13 amino acids long. The V end was cut by 4 bases, the J end by 7 bases, with 11 bases between. CDR3 region: CASSSELTNEQFF. The CDR3 region has the DNA TGTGCCAGCAGTTCCGAATTAACTAATGAGCAGTTCTTC.

The V call is TRBV10-3, the J call TRBJ2-5; 11 bases line up with TRBD1. This CDR3 spans 15 amino acids. After removal of 7 bases from V and 5 bases from J, the junction contained 9 bases not matched to a gene. Germline CDR1 reads ENHRY; CDR2 reads SYGVKD. CDR3 region: CAIMMDRGPGETQYF. CDR3 nucleotide sequence: TGTGCCATCATGATGGACAGGGGGCCGGGGGAGACCCAGTACTTC.

The V gene is TRBV6-1, the J gene TRBJ2-1, with 10 bases fitting TRBD2. Germline V lookup: CDR1 MNHNS, CDR2 SASEGT. After removal of 10 bases from V and 3 bases from J, the junction contained 6 bases not matched to a gene. The CDR3 is 14 amino acids. The CDR3: CATRTSGYYNEQFF. For the CDR3, the DNA is TGTGCCACCAGGACTAGCGGTTACTACAATGAGCAGTTCTTC.

The rearrangement links TRBV27 to TRBJ2-3; D gene uncertain. CDR1 is MNHEY, CDR2 SMNVEV, per germline (reference sequence). The CDR3 is 17 amino acids. Trimming shortened V by 6 bases and J by 4 bases, and 23 bases separated the two germline ends. CDR3 region: CASRPRRGSSAADTQYF. DNA of the CDR3: TGTGCCAGCAGGCCTCGGAGAGGAAGCTCCGCCGCAGATACGCAGTATTTT.

The chain uses TRBV27 and TRBJ2-7, with 8 bases aligning to TRBD1. From germline, CDR1 is MNHEY and CDR2 SMNVEV (reference sequence). The CDR3 runs 13 residues. With 9 bases clipped from V and 4 bases from J, the junction kept 8 bases outside the gene matches. The CDR3: CASSDRESYEQYF. The CDR3 DNA follows: TGTGCCAGTTCGGACAGGGAAAGTTACGAGCAGTACTTC.

This chain uses TRBV7-6 with TRBJ1-6; the D gene is possibly TRBD1 (6 bases). Trimming removed 11 bases at V and 9 bases at J, with 14 bases between. CDR1 and CDR2 from the germline V gene are SGHVS and FNYEAQ. This CDR3 has 12 residues. The CDR3 here is CAREGVSSPLHF. The CDR3 region has the DNA TGTGCCCGGGAGGGGGTGAGTTCACCCCTCCACTTT.

This clone was counted a single time. V usage is TRBV5-5 and J usage is TRBJ1-2; TRBD1 might be the D (5 bases). V was cut by 3 bases and J by 4 bases, with 22 bases left in between. This CDR3 region has 17 residues. Germline CDR1 and CDR2: SGHKS and YYEKEE (reference sequence). The CDR3 loop is CASSWGRQGGAIYGYTF. The CDR3 DNA reads as TGTGCCAGCAGCTGGGGCAGACAAGGTGGTGCGATCTATGGCTACACCTTC.

The chain recombines TRBV27 with TRBJ2-3; D perhaps matches TRBD2 (7 bases). The CDR3 is 15 amino acids. Trimming left V 9 bases short and J 0 bases short, with 16 bases between. Germline V CDR1 and CDR2: MNHEY, SMNVEV (reference sequence). CDR3 sequence: CASSAGQVSTDTQYF. In nucleotides, the CDR3 is TGTGCCAGTTCAGCGGGACAAGTTAGCACAGATACGCAGTATTTT.